A selection of T cell receptor beta chains follows, all from one sample in a study of blood T cell repertoires in COVID-19. TCRdb's table, derived via immunoSEQ multiplex PCR, lists solely in-frame clones and lacks some. The data show roughly 70,000 clones, 60% to 85% seen once. What was sequenced was peripheral blood. These receptors all stem from a man aged 70 or older with acute or convalescent COVID-19. The CDR3 runs from the conserved cysteine through the conserved F or W. Each record gives: clone size, V gene, D gene, J gene, CDR3 DNA, CDR3 protein. The D gene is left open where the match is weak. Clone sizes are given selectively: once, few, many, or a class where the clone is expanded.

size: -; V: TRBV10-3; D: -; J: TRBJ1-2; DNA: TGTGCCATCAGTGGCTCGACAGGCGACTATGGCTACACCTTC; CDR3: CAISGSTGDYGYTF
size: -; V: TRBV28; D: TRBD1; J: TRBJ1-5; DNA: TGTGCCAGCAGTCTCCAGGGGGAGTGGGGCAATCAGCCCCAGCATTTT; CDR3: CASSLQGEWGNQPQHF
size: -; V: TRBV19; D: TRBD1; J: TRBJ1-1; DNA: TGTGCCAGTACCCCAAGGGGGGACAGGGTGAACACTGAAGCTTTCTTT; CDR3: CASTPRGDRVNTEAFF
size: -; V: TRBV11-3; D: -; J: TRBJ2-1; DNA: TGTGCCAGCAGCTTATCGACTACCTCCTACAATGAGCAGTTCTTC; CDR3: CASSLSTTSYNEQFF
size: -; V: TRBV6-5; D: -; J: TRBJ1-4; DNA: TGTGCCAGCAGTACCCACAGGGCAACTAATGAAAAACTGTTTTTT; CDR3: CASSTHRATNEKLFF
size: -; V: TRBV5-1; D: -; J: TRBJ2-2; DNA: TGCGCCAGCACTCGCTTGGCTGGTGGCACCGGGGAGCTGTTTTTT; CDR3: CASTRLAGGTGELFF
size: -; V: TRBV7-9; D: TRBD1; J: TRBJ1-2; DNA: TGTGCCAGCAGCGACAGGGGGCTAGAAAGCGGCTACACCTTC; CDR3: CASSDRGLESGYTF
size: -; V: TRBV29-1; D: -; J: TRBJ2-7; DNA: TGCAGCGTTGAGGGGCAGACCTACGAGCAGTACTTC; CDR3: CSVEGQTYEQYF
size: -; V: TRBV19; D: -; J: TRBJ2-1; DNA: TGTGCCAGTAGTTCTAGCGCCAGCTCCTACAATGAGCAGTTCTTC; CDR3: CASSSSASSYNEQFF
size: few; V: TRBV4-3; D: -; J: TRBJ2-5; DNA: TGCGCCAGCAGCCAAGATGACTGGGGGGTAGAGACCCAGTACTTC; CDR3: CASSQDDWGVETQYF
size: -; V: TRBV9; D: -; J: TRBJ2-5; DNA: TGTGCCAGCAGCGGGACTGCATACGGGGAGACCCAGTACTTC; CDR3: CASSGTAYGETQYF
size: -; V: TRBV6-5; D: -; J: TRBJ2-1; DNA: TGTGCCAGCAAACAAGACCTTCCCCGGGATGAGCAGTTCTTC; CDR3: CASKQDLPRDEQFF
size: few; V: TRBV2; D: TRBD2; J: TRBJ2-1; DNA: TGTGCCAGCAGCGCCCGGGGGACTAGCGGCATAGTGGAGCAGTTCTTC; CDR3: CASSARGTSGIVEQFF
size: -; V: TRBV6-6; D: TRBD2; J: TRBJ2-3; DNA: TGTGCCAGCAGTTATCTAGCGGGATTTCTAGATACGCAGTATTTT; CDR3: CASSYLAGFLDTQYF
size: medium-sized; V: TRBV18; D: TRBD1; J: TRBJ1-1; DNA: TGTGCCAGCTCACCTCTTCCGGGACAGTTCGGGAAGGACACTGAAGCTTTCTTT; CDR3: CASSPLPGQFGKDTEAFF
size: -; V: TRBV19; D: -; J: TRBJ1-5; DNA: TGTGCCAGTACCCAGGACAGTTATAGCAATCAGCCCCAGCATTTT; CDR3: CASTQDSYSNQPQHF
size: -; V: TRBV28; D: -; J: TRBJ1-4; DNA: TGTGCCAGCAGTTCTCAGGGAACGAGGGAAAAACTGTTTTTT; CDR3: CASSSQGTREKLFF
size: -; V: TRBV9; D: TRBD2; J: TRBJ2-5; DNA: TGTGCCAGCAGCGTCACGGGAGCGGGAGGAATGAGGGAGACCCAGTACTTC; CDR3: CASSVTGAGGMRETQYF
size: -; V: TRBV24-1; D: TRBD1; J: TRBJ2-1; DNA: TGTGCCACCAGTGATTTGGCAAATAAGGGGGCTGGTGAGCAGTTCTTC; CDR3: CATSDLANKGAGEQFF
size: once; V: TRBV18; D: -; J: TRBJ2-3; DNA: TGTGCCAGCTCACCGCGGTCGGGCACAGATACGCAGTATTTT; CDR3: CASSPRSGTDTQYF
size: -; V: TRBV7-2; D: TRBD1; J: TRBJ2-7; DNA: TGTGCCAGCAGCTTAGGCGTGGGGACAGCCTACGAGCAGTACTTC; CDR3: CASSLGVGTAYEQYF
size: few; V: TRBV5-1; D: -; J: TRBJ2-4; DNA: TGCGCCAGCAGCTTGGGGGCGCATGACATTCAGTACTTC; CDR3: CASSLGAHDIQYF
size: few; V: TRBV7-2; D: TRBD1; J: TRBJ2-5; DNA: TGTGCCAGCAGCGGGACAGGGGCAAGAGAGACCCAGTACTTC; CDR3: CASSGTGARETQYF
size: -; V: TRBV11-3; D: -; J: TRBJ1-6; DNA: TGTGCCAGCAGCTTAGATCAGAGACAGGCCAACTTT; CDR3: CASSLDQRQANF
size: -; V: TRBV27; D: TRBD1; J: TRBJ1-5; DNA: TGTGCCAGCAGTTCCACTTCAGGGGGCCTTAATCAGCCCCAGCATTTT; CDR3: CASSSTSGGLNQPQHF
size: once; V: TRBV5-6; D: TRBD1; J: TRBJ1-1; DNA: TGTGCCAGCAGCAAACAGGGGGGAAGCGACGAAGCTTTCTTT; CDR3: CASSKQGGSDEAFF
size: -; V: TRBV7-9; D: -; J: TRBJ1-2; DNA: TGTGCCAGCAGCTTAGGAGGGATAGGTGGCTACACCTTC; CDR3: CASSLGGIGGYTF
size: -; V: TRBV5-8; D: -; J: TRBJ2-2; DNA: TGTGCCAGCAGCTTGGGGCAGAACACCGGGGAGCTGTTTTTT; CDR3: CASSLGQNTGELFF
size: -; V: TRBV5-1; D: TRBD1; J: TRBJ1-1; DNA: TGCGCCAGCAGCCACCCAGGGACAGACACTGAAGCTTTCTTT; CDR3: CASSHPGTDTEAFF
size: once; V: TRBV5-3; D: -; J: TRBJ1-5; DNA: TGTGCCAGAAGCTTGGAATGGAGTCAGCCCCAGCATTTT; CDR3: CARSLEWSQPQHF
size: -; V: TRBV4-2; D: -; J: TRBJ1-5; DNA: TGTGCCAGCAGCCAAGCTTACGGGTCGCGAGGACAGCCCCAGCATTTT; CDR3: CASSQAYGSRGQPQHF